This passage covers 20 T cell receptor beta chains from one sample sequenced in a study of chemoradiotherapy in HPV16-positive cancers. Measured with immunoSEQ multiplex PCR; TCRdb has only the in-frame clones, and not every one. Here the sample spans around 29,000 clones, 91% being singletons. The input for sequencing was blood, taken from a patient who underwent chemoradiotherapy. The receptors originated from a human donor with HPV-associated anogenital cancer.

The chain has TRBV5-6 and TRBJ2-7; TRBD2 might be the D (5 bases). This CDR3 region has 12 residues. V lost 0 bases, J lost 6 bases, and 7 bases lay in between. The V gene's germline CDR1 is SGHDT and CDR2 YYEEEE. CDR3 protein: CASSLVASEQYF. CDR3 nucleotide sequence: TGTGCCAGCAGCTTGGTAGCGTCCGAGCAGTACTTC.

This clone was observed a single time. The chain is built from TRBV18 and TRBJ1-2, with D possibly matching TRBD1 (5 bases). Germline-derived CDR1 and CDR2 are KGHSH and LQKENI. CDR3 length: 16 residues. V lost 1 base, J lost 2 bases, and 14 bases lay in between. The CDR3, as DNA: TGTGCCAGCTCACCACTCGACAGTCTAGGAAACTATGGCTACACCTTC. Amino acids: CASSPLDSLGNYGYTF.

In the case of this clone: The same CDR3 can be traced to other DNA sequences in this sample. The chain links TRBV11-2 to TRBJ2-5; D is undetermined. The CDR3 loop spans 12 amino acids. V was clipped by 1 base and J by 4 bases, with 4 bases between them. Germline V gives CDR1 SGHAT, CDR2 FQNNGV. CDR3 sequence reads: CASSLVGETQYF. The CDR3 DNA reads as TGTGCCAGCAGCTTAGTAGGAGAGACCCAGTACTTC.

This clone was seen once. V is TRBV7-9 and J is TRBJ2-1; TRBD2 aligns across 7 bases. The V gene end was trimmed by 6 bases and the J gene end by 3 bases; junction bases not matched to a gene: 8. CDR3 length: 15 residues. CDR1 and CDR2 from the germline V gene are SEHNR and FQNEAQ (reference sequence). This chain's CDR3 is CASRQSGTDYNEQFF. The CDR3 DNA follows: TGTGCCAGCAGACAGAGCGGGACCGACTACAATGAGCAGTTCTTC.

This chain links TRBV7-8 with TRBJ1-2; a weak D match, TRBD1 (6 bases). There are 14 residues in the CDR3. Deletions cut 5 bases from V and 2 bases from J, with 12 bases between. Germline-derived CDR1 and CDR2 are SGHVS and FQNEAQ. CDR3 protein: CASSGTGHNYGYTF. The CDR3 nucleotides read TGTGCCAGCAGCGGAACGGGACACAACTATGGCTACACCTTC. Based on the CDR3 plus reference TRBV7-8 and TRBJ1-2, the full variable domain is GAGVSQSPRYKVAKRGQDVALRCDPISGHVSLFWYQQALGQGPEFLTYFQNEAQLDKSGLPSDRFFAERPEGSVSTLKIQRTQQEDSAVYLCASSGTGHNYGYTFGSGTRLTVV.

The V gene is TRBV18, the J gene TRBJ2-5, with unresolved D. The CDR3 consists of 11 residues. CDR1 is KGHSH, CDR2 LQKENI, per germline. V lost 3 bases to trimming and J lost 3 bases, with 2 bases between them. The CDR3 loop is CASSPEETQYF. Written as DNA, the CDR3 is TGTGCCAGCTCACCCGAAGAGACCCAGTACTTC.

The chain recombines TRBV7-8 with TRBJ2-3; a weak D match, TRBD1 (6 bases). V lost 5 bases to trimming and J lost 3 bases, with 21 bases between them. The CDR3 totals 17 residues. CDR1 is SGHVS, CDR2 FQNEAQ, per germline. The CDR3 bases are TGTGCCAGCAGCCATCAAAAACAGGGTGGGGGAACAGATACGCAGTATTTT. Translated, it gives CASSHQKQGGGTDTQYF.

V usage is TRBV7-8 and J usage is TRBJ1-4, with a weak D call TRBD1 (5 bases). The germline V and J ends were trimmed by 1 base and 7 bases, with 13 bases remaining between them. Germline lookup yields CDR1 SGHVS and CDR2 FQNEAQ. The CDR3 loop spans 15 amino acids. In DNA, the CDR3 is TGTGCCAGCAGCTTAGGCAGGGAGCCCGCTGAAAAACTGTTTTTT. This translates into CASSLGREPAEKLFF.

The chain is built from TRBV25-1 and TRBJ1-1; no clear D gene. The germline gives CDR1 MGHDK, CDR2 SYGVNS. The CDR3 totals 11 residues. V gave up 3 bases and J gave up 10 bases, with 9 bases separating them. CDR3 in amino acids: CASSDGFGAFF. The CDR3 bases are TGTGCCAGCAGTGATGGATTCGGAGCTTTCTTT.

The chain has TRBV30 and TRBJ2-7, with D tentatively TRBD1 (5 bases). Germline V gives CDR1 GTSNPN, CDR2 SVGIG (reference sequence). The CDR3 extends over 12 amino acids. The ends were cut back, 5 bases at V and 4 bases at J, with 12 bases in the middle. CDR3 DNA sequence: TGTGCCTGGGCGACCCAGGGTTACGAGCAGTACTTC. Amino acids: CAWATQGYEQYF.

The chain combines TRBV30 with TRBJ2-1; no clear D gene. The CDR3 is 15 amino acids. Trimming stripped 3 bases from V and 0 bases from J, with 12 bases between. Per the germline V gene, CDR1 is GTSNPN and CDR2 is SVGIG (reference sequence). The CDR3 DNA follows: TGTGCCTGGAGCTCCGACTCGAGCTCCTACAATGAGCAGTTCTTC. Encoded protein: CAWSSDSSSYNEQFF.

The rearrangement uses TRBV7-3 and TRBJ2-1; the D is unclear. V was clipped by 1 base and J by 4 bases, with 5 bases between them. The CDR3 contains 13 residues. Germline CDR1 is SGHTA and CDR2 is FQGTGA. The CDR3 protein is CASSLNGYNEQFF. The CDR3 nucleotides read TGTGCCAGCAGCTTAAATGGTTACAATGAGCAGTTCTTC.

This chain links TRBV5-8 with TRBJ1-5, with 9 bases fitting TRBD1. The CDR3 runs to 17 residues. Germline V gives CDR1 SGHTS, CDR2 YDEGEE. V lost 0 bases to trimming and J lost 7 bases; unmatched junction nucleotides: 11. This CDR3 is CASSLVVVGQGRQPQHF. The DNA for the CDR3 is TGTGCCAGCAGCTTGGTGGTTGTTGGACAGGGGAGGCAGCCCCAGCATTTT.

The V and J genes are TRBV11-2 and TRBJ2-2; D may be TRBD1 (6 bases). V lost 1 base, J lost 6 bases, and 9 bases lay in between. In germline, CDR1 is SGHAT, CDR2 FQNNGV. This CDR3 region has 14 residues. The CDR3 DNA reads as TGTGCCAGCAGCTTAGGCCAGGGGTCCGGGGAGCTGTTTTTT. Translating gives CASSLGQGSGELFF.

The chain has TRBV4-2 and TRBJ2-7; 12 bases line up with TRBD2. The CDR3 has 16 amino acids. V lost 4 bases and J lost 6; bases outside the gene matches: 10. The germline V gene has CDR1 LGHNA and CDR2 YNFKEQ. This CDR3 reads CASSPLLAGGVVEQYF. The CDR3 DNA reads TGTGCCAGCAGCCCCCTACTAGCGGGGGGCGTCGTCGAGCAGTACTTC.

The chain is built from TRBV9 and TRBJ1-6; D is possibly TRBD1 (5 bases). In germline, CDR1 is SGDLS, CDR2 YYNGEE. CDR3 length: 14 residues. V was clipped by 3 bases and J by 4 bases, with 8 bases between them. This chain's CDR3 is CASSAGGYNSPLHF. CDR3 nucleotides: TGTGCCAGCAGCGCTGGGGGTTATAATTCACCCCTCCACTTT. Together with reference TRBV9 and TRBJ1-6, the CDR3 gives the full variable domain: DSGVTQTPKHLITATGQRVTLRCSPRSGDLSVYWYQQSLDQGLQFLIQYYNGEERAKGNILERFSAQQFPDLHSELNLSSLELGDSALYFCASSAGGYNSPLHFGNGTRLTVT.

The chain recombines TRBV5-1 with TRBJ2-1; 10 bases match TRBD1. CDR1 SGHRS and CDR2 YFSETQ come from the germline V gene. The CDR3 has 14 amino acids. J was trimmed by 5 bases and V by 3 bases; bases with no gene match: 2. CDR3 loop: CASSSGTGDNEQFF. The CDR3 DNA follows: TGCGCCAGCAGCTCCGGGACAGGGGACAATGAGCAGTTCTTC.

The chain has TRBV11-2 and TRBJ2-7; the match to TRBD2 covers 8 bases. CDR1 SGHAT and CDR2 FQNNGV come from the germline V gene. CDR3 size: 14 residues. The V segment lost 2 bases and the J segment 3 bases; nucleotides outside the gene matches: 3. CDR3: CASSLRGGVYEQYF. CDR3 bases: TGTGCCAGCAGCTTACGGGGGGGAGTCTACGAGCAGTACTTC. The whole variable domain, filled in from reference TRBV11-2 and TRBJ2-7, reads EAGVAQSPRYKIIEKRQSVAFWCNPISGHATLYWYQQILGQGPKLLIQFQNNGVVDDSQLPKDRFSAERLKGVDSTLKIQPAKLEDSAVYLCASSLRGGVYEQYFGPGTRLTVT.

This rearrangement joins TRBV9 to TRBJ1-1, with D maybe TRBD1 (5 bases). Germline assignment: CDR1 SGDLS and CDR2 YYNGEE. CDR3 length equals 15 residues. Trimming shortened V by 3 bases and J by 1 base, and 13 bases separated the two germline ends. As DNA, the CDR3 is TGTGCCAGCAGCGCCCACCAGGGAGCGAACACTGAAGCTTTCTTT. It is translated as CASSAHQGANTEAFF. The full variable domain, completed using reference TRBV9 and TRBJ1-1, is DSGVTQTPKHLITATGQRVTLRCSPRSGDLSVYWYQQSLDQGLQFLIQYYNGEERAKGNILERFSAQQFPDLHSELNLSSLELGDSALYFCASSAHQGANTEAFFGQGTRLTVV.

The chain joins TRBV5-6 to TRBJ2-5, with TRBD1 identical over 7 bases. The CDR3 is made up of 13 amino acids. The germline CDR1 and CDR2 sequences are SGHDT and YYEEEE. V gave up 5 bases and J gave up 2 bases; unmatched junction bases: 3. CDR3 coding DNA: TGTGCCAGCAGGGGGACAGAACAAGAGACCCAGTACTTC. This encodes CASRGTEQETQYF. The full variable domain, rest sourced from reference TRBV5-6 and TRBJ2-5, is DAGVTQSPTHLIKTRGQQVTLRCSPKSGHDTVSWYQQALGQGPQFIFQYYEEEERQRGNFPDRFSGHQFPNYSSELNVNALLLGDSALYLCASRGTEQETQYFGPGTRLLVL.